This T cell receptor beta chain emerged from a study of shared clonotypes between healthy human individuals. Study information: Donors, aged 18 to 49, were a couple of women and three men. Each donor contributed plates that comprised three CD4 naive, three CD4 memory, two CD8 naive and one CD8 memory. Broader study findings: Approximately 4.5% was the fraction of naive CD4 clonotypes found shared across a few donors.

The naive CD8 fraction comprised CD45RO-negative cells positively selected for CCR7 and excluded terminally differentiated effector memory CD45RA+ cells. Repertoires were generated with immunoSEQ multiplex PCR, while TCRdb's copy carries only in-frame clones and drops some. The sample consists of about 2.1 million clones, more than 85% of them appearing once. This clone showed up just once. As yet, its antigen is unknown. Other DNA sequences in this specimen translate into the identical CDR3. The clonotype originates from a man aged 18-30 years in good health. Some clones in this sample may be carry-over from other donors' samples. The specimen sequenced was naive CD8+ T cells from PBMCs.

This chain's CDR3 is CASSLGPETQYF. The CDR3 nucleotides read TGTGCCAGCAGCTTGGGACCAGAGACCCAGTACTTC. V is TRBV11-2 and J is TRBJ2-5; D tentatively reads TRBD1 or TRBD2 (5 bases each). The CDR3 totals 12 residues. With 3 bases removed from V and 4 bases from J, the gap between germline ends came to 6 bases. The V gene's germline CDR1 is SGHAT and CDR2 FQNNGV.